This T cell receptor (beta chain) was retrieved from a study of T cell responses to AZD1222 COVID-19 vaccine. Points from the study as a whole: Baseline seropositivity occurred in only a handful of AZD1222 recipients. Repertoire sampling occurred only after the peak T cell response.

The CDR3 length is 12 residues. V lost 3 bases, J lost 8 bases, and 10 bases lay in between. The method was immunoSEQ multiplex PCR; TCRdb's version includes in-frame clones alone and lacks a portion of them. The profile covers over 200,000 clones, with roughly 94% appearing a single time and 1.5% to 2% taken by the ten largest. Concerning this clone itself: As yet, its antigen is unknown.

The V gene is TRBV23-1, the J gene TRBJ1-2; D gene ambiguous. TRBV23-1 qualifies as an ORF whose function is uncertain. This clonotype originated in an adult who received the MenACWY meningococcal vaccine as a control. Source: peripheral blood, taken 28 days after the second dose of the MenACWY control vaccine. The CDR3 nucleotides are TGCGCCAGCAGTCAGAGGACCGTAGGCTACACCTTC. It translates to CASSQRTVGYTF.